The T cell receptor beta chain described here comes from a study of T cell responses to AZD1222 COVID-19 vaccine. Per the germline V gene, CDR1 is MNHEY and CDR2 is SVGEGT. With V trimmed by 4 bases and J by 7 bases, 6 bases remained unmatched. The length of the CDR3 is 14 residues. The repertoire was sequenced with immunoSEQ multiplex PCR; TCRdb's copy has only in-frame clones and lacks some. Among about 130,000 clones, just over 85% were seen once, and the ten largest hold 18%. This TCR was sampled from an adult in good health. The rearrangement joins TRBV6-2 or TRBV6-3 to TRBJ2-2; 7 positions agree with TRBD2. The sequencing used peripheral blood, collected on day 0 of MenACWY control vaccination. In DNA, the CDR3 is TGTGCCAGCAGTTTTCGGACTAGTGTCGGGGAGCTGTTTTTT. This codes for CASSFRTSVGELFF.